One sample yielded the 31 T cell receptor beta chains listed below, sequenced in a study of cytomegalovirus exposure and HLA in healthy donors. The primer mix had 60 Vbeta and 13 Jbeta primers. Clones were read by immunoSEQ multiplex PCR, and TCRdb kept only the in-frame ones, dropping some. The data show some 90,000 clones, with approximately 81% seen just once and 3% to 3.5% held by the top ten. Sequenced input: PBMCs. The source of these receptors is a woman in her 40s in good health and CMV-seronegative.

About this clone: The missing conserved phenylalanine or tryptophan at the end of this CDR3 makes a read error likely. This sequence joins TRBV7-9 and TRBJ1-5; unclear D gene. V was clipped by 1 base and J by 4 bases, with 5 bases between them. CDR1 SEHNR and CDR2 FQNEAQ come from the germline V gene (reference sequence). The CDR3 has 13 amino acids. CDR3 loop: CASSLGENQPQHL. CDR3 nucleotides: TGTGCCAGCAGCTTAGGGGAGAATCAGCCCCAGCATCTT.

This clone turned up a few times. V usage is TRBV6-1 and J usage is TRBJ1-2; 9 bases agree with TRBD1. The CDR3 is 13 amino acids. V dropped 7 bases and J dropped 5; count of bases not matched to a gene: 5. Per the germline V gene, CDR1 is MNHNS and CDR2 is SASEGT. This CDR3 is CASTRGQGYGYTF. The CDR3 nucleotides read TGTGCCAGCACCCGAGGACAGGGGTATGGCTACACCTTC.

The table lists this clone with a few counts. The chain carries TRBV6-1 and TRBJ2-1; D call uncertain. Between the trimmed V and J ends, which lost 7 bases and 9 bases, there was a span of 13 bases. Germline values: CDR1 MNHNS, CDR2 SASEGT. The CDR3 extends over 12 amino acids. This chain's CDR3 is CASTFSTGEQFF. The CDR3 bases are TGTGCCAGCACCTTCTCCACGGGTGAGCAGTTCTTC.

The chain links TRBV19 to TRBJ2-7; 8 positions match TRBD1. V dropped 9 bases and J dropped 4; count of bases not matched to a gene: 5. The CDR3 consists of 12 residues. Germline V lookup: CDR1 LNHDA, CDR2 SQIVND (reference sequence). The CDR3 coding sequence is TGTGCCAGCCGGGACAGGCTGTACGAGCAGTACTTC. This translates into CASRDRLYEQYF. Complete variable domain (other parts from reference TRBV19 and TRBJ2-7): DGGITQSPKYLFRKEGQNVTLSCEQNLNHDAMYWYRQDPGQGLRLIYYSQIVNDFQKGDIAEGYSVSREKKESFPLTVTSAQKNPTAFYLCASRDRLYEQYFGPGTRLTVT.

V is TRBV30 and J is TRBJ1-6; 7 bases map to TRBD1. Germline V gene data show CDR1 as GTSNPN and CDR2 as SVGIG (reference sequence). CDR3 length: 14 residues. Unmatched junction bases numbered 11, after V lost 2 bases and J lost 13 bases. CDR3 DNA: TGTGCCTGGAGTAAGGGGGCGTCCGGTGGCCCCCTCCACTTT. Its protein is CAWSKGASGGPLHF.

This rearrangement joins TRBV2 to TRBJ2-1; possible D gene TRBD2, 6 bases. Trimming left V 9 bases short and J 7 bases short, with 10 bases between. The length of the CDR3 is 11 residues. The germline gives CDR1 SNHLY, CDR2 FYNNEI. The CDR3 DNA reads TGTGCCAGGGAGGGGAAGAATGAGCAGTTCTTC. Amino acids: CAREGKNEQFF.

The V call is TRBV2, the J call TRBJ1-2; D gene ambiguous. V lost 11 bases to trimming and J lost 8 bases, with 18 bases between them. The length of the CDR3 is 12 residues. Germline loops: CDR1 SNHLY, CDR2 FYNNEI. Here the CDR3 reads CAVVVLSSGYTF. For the CDR3, the DNA is TGTGCCGTCGTCGTTTTGTCCTCCGGCTACACCTTC.

The rearrangement links TRBV19 to TRBJ2-2; 10 nucleotides match TRBD2. This CDR3 is built from 16 residues. The germline V gene has CDR1 LNHDA and CDR2 SQIVND (reference sequence). With V trimmed by 7 bases and J by 4 bases, 9 bases remained unmatched. CDR3 sequence (DNA): TGTGCCAGTACCCTGAGCGGGAGGGCCCCCACCGGGGAGCTGTTTTTT. It translates to CASTLSGRAPTGELFF.

This chain connects TRBV14 to TRBJ1-5; 9 positions match TRBD1. V dropped 4 bases and J dropped 5; count of bases not matched to a gene: 6. Germline V CDR1 and CDR2: SGHDN, FVKESK. The CDR3 has 15 amino acids. CDR3: CASSPSGQGHQPQHF. Written as DNA, the CDR3 is TGTGCCAGCAGCCCATCGGGACAGGGCCATCAGCCCCAGCATTTT.

V usage is TRBV5-6 and J usage is TRBJ2-5; no clear D. TRBJ2-7 matches the DNA end more closely, so the J call is doubtful. This CDR3 is built from 14 residues. CDR1 and CDR2 (germline): SGHDT, YYEEEE. DNA of the CDR3: TGTGCCAGCAAGCTGCGTTCGATCTCCTACGAGCAGTACTTC. This translates into CASKLRSISYEQYF.

The chain recombines TRBV4-2 with TRBJ1-3; D may be TRBD1 (5 bases). The CDR3 is 16 amino acids. Trimming stripped 2 bases from V and 3 bases from J, with 14 bases between. CDR1 is LGHNA, CDR2 YNFKEQ, per germline. CDR3 in amino acids: CASSQSGGTDGNTIYF. The CDR3 DNA sequence: TGTGCCAGCAGCCAATCGGGGGGGACTGATGGAAACACCATATATTTT.

The J gene is TRBJ2-3, the V gene TRBV10-3; 11 bases are shared with TRBD2. Germline values: CDR1 ENHRY, CDR2 SYGVKD. This CDR3 has 17 residues. V shed 4 bases, J shed 8 bases, and the junction held 14 bases outside the gene matches. The CDR3, as DNA: TGTGCCATCAGTGGGGCAGGGGTAGCGGGAGGGAGGGGTACGCAGTATTTT. Its protein is CAISGAGVAGGRGTQYF.

The chain employs TRBV6-1 and TRBJ2-2; 7 bases are a match to TRBD1. V gave up 6 bases and J gave up 2 bases; unmatched junction bases: 3. Germline lookup yields CDR1 MNHNS and CDR2 SASEGT. The CDR3 is made up of 14 amino acids. CDR3 bases: TGTGCCAGCAGGAGACAGGGAAACACCGGGGAGCTGTTTTTT. Encoded protein: CASRRQGNTGELFF.

V gene TRBV7-9 combines with J gene TRBJ2-1, with 7 bases identical to TRBD1. Germline lookup yields CDR1 SEHNR and CDR2 FQNEAQ (reference sequence). CDR3 length equals 15 residues. Germline trimming cut 5 bases from V and 4 bases from J; bases unmatched to any gene: 8. The CDR3 protein is CASSSTGVRYNEQFF. In DNA, the CDR3 is TGTGCCAGCAGCAGTACAGGGGTCCGTTACAATGAGCAGTTCTTC.

This clone occurred a few times. The chain joins TRBV30 to TRBJ1-1; the match to TRBD1 covers 7 bases. Germline lookup yields CDR1 GTSNPN and CDR2 SVGIG (reference sequence). The V gene end was trimmed by 0 bases and the J gene end by 0 bases; junction bases not matched to a gene: 4. The CDR3 contains 15 residues. The CDR3 DNA follows: TGTGCCTGGAGTGTACAGGGGACAGTGAACACTGAAGCTTTCTTT. Amino acid sequence: CAWSVQGTVNTEAFF. The full variable domain, in which reference TRBV30 and TRBJ1-1 provide the parts outside the CDR3, is SQTIHQWPATLVQPVGSPLSLECTVEGTSNPNLYWYRQAAGRGLQLLFYSVGIGQISSEVPQNLSASRPQDRQFILSSKKLLLSDSGFYLCAWSVQGTVNTEAFFGQGTRLTVV.

In this sample, this clone turned up a few times. V is TRBV6-5 and J is TRBJ1-1; D remains unclear. Germline values: CDR1 MNHEY, CDR2 SVGAGI. The CDR3 length is 16 residues. Trimming took off 0 bases at V and 0 bases at J, with 11 bases between the two ends. CDR3 DNA: TGTGCCAGCAGTTACTCGATTGGCAGGATGAACACTGAAGCTTTCTTT. It specifies CASSYSIGRMNTEAFF.

This sequence joins TRBV6-6 and TRBJ2-5, with D possibly TRBD1 on 5 matching bases. Trimming cost V 6 bases and J 7 bases, with 18 bases left between them. Germline CDR1 and CDR2: MNHNY and SVGAGI (reference sequence). The CDR3 length is 14 residues. The CDR3 spells CASSPRQGGVTQYF. The CDR3 DNA is TGTGCCAGCAGCCCACGCCAGGGTGGTGTGACCCAGTACTTC.

This chain joins TRBV5-1 and TRBJ2-5; TRBD2 matches 14 bases. Trimming removed 3 bases from V and 4 bases from J; junction bases left unmatched: 2. CDR1 and CDR2 (germline): SGHRS, YFSETQ. The CDR3 loop spans 15 amino acids. CDR3 nucleotide sequence: TGCGCCAGCAGCTCCGGACTAGCGGGAGGAGAGACCCAGTACTTC. It is translated as CASSSGLAGGETQYF.

The CDR3 sequence: CASSLNTGSGNTIYF. DNA for the CDR3: TGCGCCAGCAGCTTAAATACAGGCTCTGGAAACACCATATATTTT. The V gene is TRBV5-1, the J gene TRBJ1-3; TRBD1 is a possible D gene (5 bases). The germline V gene encodes CDR1 SGHRS and CDR2 YFSETQ. CDR3 length: 15 residues. V was pared by 2 bases and J by 0 bases, with 9 bases between.

The genes are TRBV5-1 and TRBJ2-7, with 7 bases aligning to TRBD1. The CDR3 spans 18 residues. With 0 bases clipped from V and 1 base from J, the junction kept 13 bases outside the gene matches. Germline loops: CDR1 SGHRS, CDR2 YFSETQ. CDR3 residues: CASSLAGSYRGASYEQYF. The CDR3 DNA reads as TGCGCCAGCAGCTTGGCCGGGTCCTACAGGGGCGCATCCTACGAGCAGTACTTC.

This clone was detected only once. This sample also contains other DNA sequences that code for the same CDR3. This chain uses TRBV6-6 with TRBJ1-5, with 9 positions matching TRBD1. CDR1 is MNHNY and CDR2 is SVGAGI in the germline V gene (reference sequence). CDR3 length equals 15 residues. With 2 bases clipped from V and 7 bases from J, the junction kept 6 bases outside the gene matches. The CDR3 DNA reads as TGTGCCAGCAGTTACCCCGGACAGGGGTTGCAGCCCCAGCATTTT. Amino acid sequence: CASSYPGQGLQPQHF.

The chain employs TRBV5-6 and TRBJ2-3; D is possibly TRBD1 (5 bases). Per germline, CDR1 SGHDT and CDR2 YYEEEE. Trimming cost V 1 base and J 2 bases, with 14 bases left between them. The length of the CDR3 is 16 residues. Written as DNA, the CDR3 is TGTGCCAGCAGCTTGATCGACAGCTCCCCCACAGATACGCAGTATTTT. Translated, it gives CASSLIDSSPTDTQYF.

This chain joins TRBV18 and TRBJ1-2, with no clear D. Germline V gives CDR1 KGHSH, CDR2 LQKENI. This CDR3 has 14 amino acids. The ends were cut back, 2 bases at V and 1 base at J, with 8 bases in the middle. Here the CDR3 reads CASSPGLNNYGYTF. CDR3 bases: TGTGCCAGCTCACCAGGACTGAATAACTATGGCTACACCTTC.

The DNA for the CDR3 is TGTGCCAGCAGTCCTTTAGCGGGGCGGGACATTCAGTACTTC. Amino acids: CASSPLAGRDIQYF. The chain couples TRBV6-1 to TRBJ2-4, with TRBD2 matching over 8 bases. CDR3 size: 14 residues. Germline V gene lookup returns CDR1 MNHNS and CDR2 SASEGT. The J segment lost 8 bases and the V segment lost 5 bases, leaving 8 bases of the junction unmatched.

V usage is TRBV6-1 and J usage is TRBJ2-7; 10 bases match TRBD2. Germline V gives CDR1 MNHNS, CDR2 SASEGT. J was trimmed by 6 bases and V by 7 bases; bases with no gene match: 6. The CDR3 covers 13 residues. The CDR3 region has the DNA TGTGCCAGCATCCCTAGCGGGAGAAGCGAGCAGTACTTC. It translates to CASIPSGRSEQYF.

This clone has more than one count but fewer than ten. The chain couples TRBV5-1 to TRBJ2-1; D might be TRBD1 (6 bases). The CDR3 contains 16 residues. V gave up 0 bases and J gave up 1 base, with 11 bases separating them. Germline V gene lookup returns CDR1 SGHRS and CDR2 YFSETQ. In DNA form, the CDR3 reads TGCGCCAGCAGCTTGGCGGGGACACTGTCCTACAATGAGCAGTTCTTC. Protein: CASSLAGTLSYNEQFF. The entire variable domain, with the rest obtained from reference TRBV5-1 and TRBJ2-1, is as follows: KAGVTQTPRYLIKTRGQQVTLSCSPISGHRSVSWYQQTPGQGLQFLFEYFSETQRNKGNFPGRFSGRQFSNSRSEMNVSTLELGDSALYLCASSLAGTLSYNEQFFGPGTRLTVL.

Written as DNA, the CDR3 is TGTGCCAGTAGTGAGGGACAGGCCTTAGGTGTACCCCAGCATTTT. Encoded protein: CASSEGQALGVPQHF. The rearrangement joins TRBV19 to TRBJ1-5; 8 positions match TRBD1. The V segment lost 5 bases and the J segment 10 bases; nucleotides outside the gene matches: 13. The V gene's germline CDR1 is LNHDA and CDR2 SQIVND (reference sequence). This CDR3 spans 15 amino acids.

V is TRBV5-4 and J is TRBJ2-5, with TRBD1 as a possible D gene (6 bases). V was cut by 2 bases and J by 0 bases, with 11 bases left in between. The CDR3 contains 15 residues. Germline V lookup: CDR1 SGHNT, CDR2 YYREEE (reference sequence). The CDR3 here is CASSFRGFDQETQYF. CDR3 nucleotides: TGTGCCAGCAGCTTCAGGGGTTTTGACCAAGAGACCCAGTACTTC.

The chain combines TRBV5-1 with TRBJ2-7; D possibly corresponds to TRBD2 (5 bases). Germline V gene data show CDR1 as SGHRS and CDR2 as YFSETQ. This CDR3 has 14 residues. The ends were cut back, 0 bases at V and 6 bases at J, with 13 bases in the middle. The CDR3 spells CASSLDPGGGEQYF. As DNA, the CDR3 is TGCGCCAGCAGCTTGGACCCAGGAGGAGGCGAGCAGTACTTC. The whole variable domain, remainder taken from reference TRBV5-1 and TRBJ2-7, is KAGVTQTPRYLIKTRGQQVTLSCSPISGHRSVSWYQQTPGQGLQFLFEYFSETQRNKGNFPGRFSGRQFSNSRSEMNVSTLELGDSALYLCASSLDPGGGEQYFGPGTRLTVT.

The V call is TRBV5-1, the J call TRBJ1-2; D is perhaps TRBD1 (5 bases). V was clipped by 4 bases and J by 4 bases, with 20 bases between them. The germline V gene has CDR1 SGHRS and CDR2 YFSETQ. The CDR3 has 16 amino acids. The CDR3 region has the DNA TGCGCCAGCAGCCTGGGGACTACTTTTCGAGGCTATGGCTACACCTTC. Translating gives CASSLGTTFRGYGYTF. Together with reference TRBV5-1 and TRBJ1-2, the CDR3 gives the full variable domain: KAGVTQTPRYLIKTRGQQVTLSCSPISGHRSVSWYQQTPGQGLQFLFEYFSETQRNKGNFPGRFSGRQFSNSRSEMNVSTLELGDSALYLCASSLGTTFRGYGYTFGSGTRLTVV.

There are a few counts of this clone. The CDR3 DNA is TGTGCCAGCAGTACCGGGACAGGGGGCTCTGAAGCTTTCTTT. It yields the protein CASSTGTGGSEAFF. The chain recombines TRBV6-6 with TRBJ1-1, with 12 positions matching TRBD1. The V segment lost 5 bases and the J segment 6 bases; nucleotides outside the gene matches: 4. Germline-derived CDR1 and CDR2 are MNHNY and SVGAGI (reference sequence). This CDR3 comprises 14 residues.